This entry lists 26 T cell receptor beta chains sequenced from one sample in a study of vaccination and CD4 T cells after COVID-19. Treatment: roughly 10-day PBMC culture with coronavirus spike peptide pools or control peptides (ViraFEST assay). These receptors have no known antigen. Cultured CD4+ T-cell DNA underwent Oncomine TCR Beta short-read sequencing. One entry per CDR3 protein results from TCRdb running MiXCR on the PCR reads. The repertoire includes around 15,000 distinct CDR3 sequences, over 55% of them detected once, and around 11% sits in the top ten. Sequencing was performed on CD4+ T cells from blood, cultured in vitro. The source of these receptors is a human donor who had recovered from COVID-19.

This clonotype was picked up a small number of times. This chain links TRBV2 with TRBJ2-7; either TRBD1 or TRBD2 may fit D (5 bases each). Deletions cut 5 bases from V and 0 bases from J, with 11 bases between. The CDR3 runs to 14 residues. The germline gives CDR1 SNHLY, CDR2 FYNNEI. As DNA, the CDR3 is TGTGCCAGCAGTAACGGGGCGCTCTCCTACGAGCAGTACTTC. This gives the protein CASSNGALSYEQYF. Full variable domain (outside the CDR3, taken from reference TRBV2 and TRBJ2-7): EPEVTQTPSHQVTQMGQEVILRCVPISNHLYFYWYRQILGQKVEFLVSFYNNEISEKSEIFDDQFSVERPDGSNFTLKIRSTKLEDSAMYFCASSNGALSYEQYFGPGTRLTVT.

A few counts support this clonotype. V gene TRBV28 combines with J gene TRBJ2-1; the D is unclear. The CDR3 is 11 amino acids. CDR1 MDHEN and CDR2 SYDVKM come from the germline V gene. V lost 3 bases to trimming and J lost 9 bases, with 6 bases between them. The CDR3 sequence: CASSFRFEQFF. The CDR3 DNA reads TGTGCCAGCAGTTTCAGGTTTGAGCAGTTCTTC.

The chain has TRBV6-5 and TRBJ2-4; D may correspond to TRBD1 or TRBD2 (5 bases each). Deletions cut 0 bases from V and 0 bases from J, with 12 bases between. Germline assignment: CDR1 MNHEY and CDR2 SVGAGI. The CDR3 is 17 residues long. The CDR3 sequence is CASSYSRGGTAKNIQYF. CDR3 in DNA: TGTGCCAGCAGTTACTCACGGGGCGGTACAGCCAAAAACATTCAGTACTTC.

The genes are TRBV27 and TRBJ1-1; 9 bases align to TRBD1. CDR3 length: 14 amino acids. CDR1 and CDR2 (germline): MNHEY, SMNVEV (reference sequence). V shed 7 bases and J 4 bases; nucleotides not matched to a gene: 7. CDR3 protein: CASIRDRGGTEAFF. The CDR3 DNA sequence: TGTGCCAGCATCAGAGACAGGGGGGGCACTGAAGCTTTCTTT.

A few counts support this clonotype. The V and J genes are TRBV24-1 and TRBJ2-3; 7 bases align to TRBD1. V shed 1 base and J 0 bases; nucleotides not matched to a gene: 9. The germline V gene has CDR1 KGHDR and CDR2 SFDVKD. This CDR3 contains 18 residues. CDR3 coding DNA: TGTGCCACCAGTGATTTAAAACTCGGGACAGCTAGCACAGATACGCAGTATTTT. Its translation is CATSDLKLGTASTDTQYF.

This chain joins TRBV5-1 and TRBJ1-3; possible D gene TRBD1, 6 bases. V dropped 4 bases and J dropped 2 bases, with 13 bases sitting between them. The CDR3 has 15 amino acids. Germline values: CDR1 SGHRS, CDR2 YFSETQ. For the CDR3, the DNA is TGCGCCAGCAGCACCGGGACACATACTGGAAACACCATATATTTT. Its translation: CASSTGTHTGNTIYF.

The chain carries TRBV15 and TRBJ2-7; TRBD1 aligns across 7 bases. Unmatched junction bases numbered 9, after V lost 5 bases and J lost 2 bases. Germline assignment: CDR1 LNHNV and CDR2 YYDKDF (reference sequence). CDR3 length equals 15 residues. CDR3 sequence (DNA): TGTGCCACCAGCGCCAGGGACAGTGGGGCCTACGAGCAGTACTTC. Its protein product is CATSARDSGAYEQYF.

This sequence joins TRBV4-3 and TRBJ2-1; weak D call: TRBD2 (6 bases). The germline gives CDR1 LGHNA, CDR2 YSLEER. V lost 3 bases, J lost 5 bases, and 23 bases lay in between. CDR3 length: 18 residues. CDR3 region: CASSHIQGRRGAHNEQFF. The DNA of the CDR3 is TGCGCCAGCAGCCACATCCAGGGTAGGAGGGGCGCCCACAATGAGCAGTTCTTC.

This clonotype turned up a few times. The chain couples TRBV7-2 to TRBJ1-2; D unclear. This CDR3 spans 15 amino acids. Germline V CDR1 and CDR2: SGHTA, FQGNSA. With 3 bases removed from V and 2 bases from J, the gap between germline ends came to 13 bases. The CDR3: CASSFNLGVNYGYTF. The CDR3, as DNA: TGTGCCAGCAGCTTCAACCTTGGGGTCAACTATGGCTACACCTTC. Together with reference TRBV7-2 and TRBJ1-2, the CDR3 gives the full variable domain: GAGVSQSPSNKVTEKGKDVELRCDPISGHTALYWYRQSLGQGLEFLIYFQGNSAPDKSGLPSDRFSAERTGGSVSTLTIQRTQQEDSAVYLCASSFNLGVNYGYTFGSGTRLTVV.

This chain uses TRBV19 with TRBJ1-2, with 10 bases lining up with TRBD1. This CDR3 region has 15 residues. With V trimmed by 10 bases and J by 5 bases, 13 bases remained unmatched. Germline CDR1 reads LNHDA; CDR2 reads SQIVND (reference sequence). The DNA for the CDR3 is TGTGCCACCCGACAGGGGGCCTCGCGTTGGTATGGCTACACCTTC. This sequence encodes CATRQGASRWYGYTF.

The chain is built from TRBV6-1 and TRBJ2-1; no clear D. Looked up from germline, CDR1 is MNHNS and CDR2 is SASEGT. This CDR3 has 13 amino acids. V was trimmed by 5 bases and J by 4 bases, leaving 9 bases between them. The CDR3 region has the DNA TGTGCCAGCAGTCCTGGCCCGTACAATGAGCAGTTCTTC. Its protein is CASSPGPYNEQFF.

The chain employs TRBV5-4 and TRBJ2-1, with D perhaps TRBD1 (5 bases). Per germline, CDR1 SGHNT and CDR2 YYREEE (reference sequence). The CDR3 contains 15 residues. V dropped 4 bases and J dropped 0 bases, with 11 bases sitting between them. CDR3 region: CASSRTGLSYNEQFF. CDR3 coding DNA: TGTGCCAGCAGCCGAACAGGTCTCTCCTACAATGAGCAGTTCTTC.

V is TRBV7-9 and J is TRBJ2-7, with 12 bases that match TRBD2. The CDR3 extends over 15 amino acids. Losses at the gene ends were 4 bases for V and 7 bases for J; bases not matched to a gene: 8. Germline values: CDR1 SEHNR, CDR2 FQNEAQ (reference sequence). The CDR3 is CASSYLAGGPGEQYF. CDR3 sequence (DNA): TGTGCCAGCAGCTACCTAGCGGGGGGGCCTGGAGAGCAGTACTTC.

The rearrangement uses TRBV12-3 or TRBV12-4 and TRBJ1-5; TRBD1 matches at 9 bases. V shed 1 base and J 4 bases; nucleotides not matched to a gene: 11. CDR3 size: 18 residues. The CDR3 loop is CASSLGLGTGSLNQPQHF. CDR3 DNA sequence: TGTGCCAGCAGTTTAGGGCTGGGGACAGGGTCCTTAAATCAGCCCCAGCATTTT.

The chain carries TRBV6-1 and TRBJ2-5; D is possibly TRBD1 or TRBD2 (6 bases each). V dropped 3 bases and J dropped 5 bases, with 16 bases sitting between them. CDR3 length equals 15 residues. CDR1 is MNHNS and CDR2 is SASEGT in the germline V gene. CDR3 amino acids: CASSEGVGGAETQYF. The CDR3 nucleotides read TGTGCCAGCAGTGAGGGTGTGGGGGGCGCCGAGACCCAGTACTTC.

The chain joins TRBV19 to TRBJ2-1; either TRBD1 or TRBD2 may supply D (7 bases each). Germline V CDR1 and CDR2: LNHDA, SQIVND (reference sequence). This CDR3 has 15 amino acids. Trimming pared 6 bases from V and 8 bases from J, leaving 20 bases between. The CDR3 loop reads CASRAGTVGTDEQFF. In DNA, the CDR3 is TGTGCCAGTAGAGCGGGGACAGTGGGGACGGATGAGCAGTTCTTC.

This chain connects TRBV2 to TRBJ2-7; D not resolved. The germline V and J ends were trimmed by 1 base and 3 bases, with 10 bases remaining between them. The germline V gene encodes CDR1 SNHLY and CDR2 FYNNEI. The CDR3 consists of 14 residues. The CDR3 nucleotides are TGTGCCAGCAGTGAAGGATGGGGAAGCTACGAGCAGTACTTC. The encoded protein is CASSEGWGSYEQYF. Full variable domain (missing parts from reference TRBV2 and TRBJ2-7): EPEVTQTPSHQVTQMGQEVILRCVPISNHLYFYWYRQILGQKVEFLVSFYNNEISEKSEIFDDQFSVERPDGSNFTLKIRSTKLEDSAMYFCASSEGWGSYEQYFGPGTRLTVT.

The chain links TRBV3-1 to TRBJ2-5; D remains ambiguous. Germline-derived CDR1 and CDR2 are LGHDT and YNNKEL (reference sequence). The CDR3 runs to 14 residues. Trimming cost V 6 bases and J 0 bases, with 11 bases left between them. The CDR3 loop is CASRSTSYQETQYF. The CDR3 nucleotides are TGTGCCAGCAGATCAACCTCGTACCAAGAGACCCAGTACTTC.

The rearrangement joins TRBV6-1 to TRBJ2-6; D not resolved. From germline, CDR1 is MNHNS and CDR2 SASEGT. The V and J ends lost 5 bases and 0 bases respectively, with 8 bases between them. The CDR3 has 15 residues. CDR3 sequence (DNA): TGTGCCAGCAGTCCGGGCCTCTCTGGGGCCAACGTCCTGACTTTC. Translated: CASSPGLSGANVLTF.

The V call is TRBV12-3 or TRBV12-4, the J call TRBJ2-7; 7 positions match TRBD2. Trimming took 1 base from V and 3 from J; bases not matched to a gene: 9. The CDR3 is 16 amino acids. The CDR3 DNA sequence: TGTGCCAGCAGTTTAGGTTGGGAGGGCAAACACTACGAGCAGTACTTC. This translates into CASSLGWEGKHYEQYF.

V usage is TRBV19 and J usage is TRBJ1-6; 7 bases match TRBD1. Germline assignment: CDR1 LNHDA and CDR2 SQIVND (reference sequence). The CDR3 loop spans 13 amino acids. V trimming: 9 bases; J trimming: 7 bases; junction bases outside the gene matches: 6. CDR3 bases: TGTGCCAGAGAGACAGGGCCGAATTCACCCCTCCACTTT. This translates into CARETGPNSPLHF.

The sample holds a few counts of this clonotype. This CDR3 reads CASRITLNSPLHF. The CDR3 DNA reads as TGTGCCAGTAGGATCACATTAAATTCACCCCTCCACTTT. The chain joins TRBV19 to TRBJ1-6, with D unresolved. CDR3 length equals 13 residues. The germline gives CDR1 LNHDA, CDR2 SQIVND (reference sequence). The V and J ends lost 6 bases and 7 bases respectively, with 10 bases between them.

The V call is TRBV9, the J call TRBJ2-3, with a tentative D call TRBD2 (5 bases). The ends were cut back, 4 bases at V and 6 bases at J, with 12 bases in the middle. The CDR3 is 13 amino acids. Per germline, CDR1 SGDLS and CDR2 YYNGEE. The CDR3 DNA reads TGTGCCAGCAGCCCCCACCGGGGTGATACGCAGTATTTT. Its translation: CASSPHRGDTQYF. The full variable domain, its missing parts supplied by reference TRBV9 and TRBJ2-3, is DSGVTQTPKHLITATGQRVTLRCSPRSGDLSVYWYQQSLDQGLQFLIQYYNGEERAKGNILERFSAQQFPDLHSELNLSSLELGDSALYFCASSPHRGDTQYFGPGTRLTVL.

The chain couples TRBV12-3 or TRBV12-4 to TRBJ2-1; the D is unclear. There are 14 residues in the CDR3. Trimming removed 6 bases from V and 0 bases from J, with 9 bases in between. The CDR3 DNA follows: TGTGCCAGCAGCCCTACCAGCTCCTACAATGAGCAGTTCTTC. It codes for CASSPTSSYNEQFF.

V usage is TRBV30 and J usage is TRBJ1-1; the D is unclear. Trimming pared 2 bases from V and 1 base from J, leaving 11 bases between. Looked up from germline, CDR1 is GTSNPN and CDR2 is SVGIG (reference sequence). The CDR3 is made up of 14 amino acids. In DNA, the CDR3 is TGTGCCTGGAGTCCGAAAGGAGGGAACACTGAAGCTTTCTTT. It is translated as CAWSPKGGNTEAFF.

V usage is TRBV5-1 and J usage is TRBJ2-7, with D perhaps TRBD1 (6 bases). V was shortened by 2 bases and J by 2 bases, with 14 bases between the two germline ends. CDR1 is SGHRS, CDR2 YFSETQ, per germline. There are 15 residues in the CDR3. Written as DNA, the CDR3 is TGCGCCAGCAGCTTTAACAGGGCTCTCACCTACGAGCAGTACTTC. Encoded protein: CASSFNRALTYEQYF.